This TCR beta chain was sequenced for a study of blood T cells in healthy people across ages (dated by TCRdb to the mid-2010s). Regarding the study in general: Template switching captured roughly one uniquely barcoded TCR beta cDNA molecule per two T cells in model experiments. To avoid experimental bias, donors of different ages were distributed randomly across sequencing lanes. The study analyzed two additional independent replicas of 1 million unique cDNA reads from the same blood draw for two donors, one aged 18 to 30 and one aged 80 or older. Age-related changes in TCR beta repertoire diversity were measured in the study by deep sequencing normalized with unique cDNA molecular identifiers. The donors were divided into four age groups: young (average 16 years), middle-aged (approximately 41), aged (about 56) and long-lived (82). Study-wide conclusions, independent of this receptor: Estimates of total diversity based on one million sequenced T cells were regarded as lower bounds and as underestimates. The CMV infection status of donors was not known, potentially confounding age-related changes in expanded clonotypes. Since profiling was done on bulk unsorted PBMCs, naive and antigen-experienced compartments could not be conclusively compared. The long-lived group showed more naive CD4+ T cells, fewer expanded clones and increased TCR diversity than the aged group, suggesting age selection. Observed TCR beta diversity correlated strongly with the percentage of naive T cells measured by flow cytometry. As age increased, observed TCR beta diversity per million T cells dropped in a roughly linear way, and a significant reduction was already evident by age about 40.

This clonotype was seen a handful of times. This receptor's antigen is unknown. Per-nucleotide qualities are absent, and no much larger clonotype sits a single base away. Spanning cysteine to phenylalanine, the CDR3 consists of 17 amino acids. The retained sequence is limited to the CDR3, 51 bases, with the frame set at the first base. V is reduced by 5 bases and J by 1 base, leaving a spacing of 18 bases between them. According to the germline V gene, CDR1 reads SGHTA and CDR2 reads FQGNSA. The library was produced with 5' RACE. TCRdb records Illumina HiSeq 2500 as the sequencer. A second PCR of 7 to 11 cycles was performed with a sample-barcoded 5' primer and a J-beta primer mix. Each TCR beta cDNA molecule received a unique molecular identifier from a template-switch 5' adaptor carrying 12 random nucleotides. Each sample yielded at least 2.5 million CDR3-containing paired-end reads. First-strand cDNA synthesis was performed from all RNA using the Mint cDNA synthesis kit, with priming by a TRBC-specific oligonucleotide. Following uracil-DNA glycosylase treatment, a first 18-cycle PCR with universal primers M1SS and BC2_uni_R was performed on all cDNA. The study's own analysis went as follows. For normalization, 1 million high-quality reads were randomly selected from each sample, with every read carrying a distinct molecular identifier. Reads sharing molecular identifiers were discarded rather than binned into consensus sequences. MiTCR, run with a Q25 quality threshold and the strictest error-elimination algorithm, handled CDR3 identification, clonotype clustering and error correction. Lower-bound total TCR beta diversity was estimated with a nonparametric unseen species model using Euler transformation. TCRdb reanalyzed the raw reads on its own, using fastp at Q25 for trimming and MiXCR for clone calling, and kept in-frame beta chains. Identical CDR3 protein sequences are pooled into one entry, listed with their most common genes and DNA. The V and J calls reflect TCRdb's pipeline rather than the authors' work. Here the sample has about 1.1 million distinct CDR3 sequences; approximately 38% occur a single time. Roughly 13% of the sample is in the top ten clones.

The donors were roughly 40 Caucasian individuals from Russia, aged roughly 6 to 100 years, who were systemically healthy. Ten milliliters of peripheral blood were drawn from each donor into EDTA-treated Vacutainer tubes. Ficoll-Paque density-gradient centrifugation was used to isolate PBMCs, with at least 7 million per sample. Trizol reagent was used to extract total RNA from the PBMCs, yielding at least 6 micrograms per sample. For every donor, flow cytometry on a PBMC aliquot measured the percentage of naive CD45RAhigh/CD27high T cells. Recombination connected TRBV7-2 to TRBJ1-5; a tentative D match to TRBD1 spans 5 bases. This receptor was identified in a man aged 18-30 years in good health. Material: blood. For the CDR3, the sequence is CASSQDAVGVSNQPQHF. The DNA sequence reads TGTGCCAGCAGCCAAGACGCCGTAGGGGTCAGCAATCAGCCCCAGCATTTT.